These T cell receptor beta chains were read from a single sample in a study of blood T cell repertoires in COVID-19. Method: immunoSEQ multiplex PCR; TCRdb's copy keeps in-frame clones and lacks some. Of about 59,000 clones in the sample, approximately 79% were seen once. The sequenced sample was peripheral blood. These TCRs come from a man in his 60s with acute or convalescent COVID-19. Both conserved end residues are part of each CDR3. A D gene is named only where the DNA matches it firmly.

TRBJ1-6	TRBV7-2	TRBD1	CASSLEATGISPLHF	TGTGCCAGCAGCTTAGAGGCGACAGGGATTTCACCCCTCCACTTT
TRBJ1-4	TRBV4-3	.	CASSQTKKTTNEKLFF	TGCGCCAGCAGCCAAACTAAGAAAACAACTAATGAAAAACTGTTTTTT
TRBJ1-2	TRBV9	TRBD1	CASSVGTGEGYTF	TGTGCCAGCAGCGTAGGTACAGGGGAAGGCTACACCTTC
TRBJ2-3	TRBV15	.	CATSRDYGTSTDTQYF	TGTGCCACCAGCAGAGATTACGGGACTAGCACAGATACGCAGTATTTT
TRBJ2-3	TRBV6-2/TRBV6-3	TRBD2	CASSFLAGGSTDTQYF	TGTGCCAGCAGTTTCCTAGCGGGAGGGAGCACAGATACGCAGTATTTT
TRBJ1-6	TRBV27	.	CASSLPPGNSPLHF	TGTGCCAGCAGTTTACCCCCAGGGAATTCACCCCTCCACTTT
TRBJ2-1	TRBV28	.	CARSIIDKQFF	TGTGCCAGGAGCATTATCGATAAGCAGTTCTTC
TRBJ2-7	TRBV4-1	TRBD2	CASSRGTSGTYEQYF	TGCGCCAGCAGCCGCGGCACTAGCGGAACCTACGAGCAGTACTTC
TRBJ2-1	TRBV19	.	CASSILAGLNEQFF	TGTGCCAGTAGTATCCTGGCAGGGCTGAATGAGCAGTTCTTC
TRBJ2-3	TRBV28	.	CASSEGSTDTQYF	TGTGCCAGCAGTGAGGGATCCACAGATACGCAGTATTTT
TRBJ2-3	TRBV7-7	TRBD1	CASSPGQARGTDTQYF	TGTGCTAGCAGCCCCGGACAGGCCAGGGGCACAGATACGCAGTATTTT
TRBJ1-2	TRBV5-1	.	CASSLQGGYGYTF	TGCGCCAGCAGCTTGCAGGGAGGGTATGGCTACACCTTC
TRBJ2-3	TRBV7-8	.	CASRRLESHSVGDTQYF	TGTGCCAGCCGGCGTTTAGAGTCCCATAGCGTCGGGGATACGCAGTATTTT
TRBJ1-5	TRBV27	.	CASSPDSLGGQPQHF	TGTGCCAGCAGTCCCGACTCCTTAGGGGGTCAGCCCCAGCATTTT
TRBJ2-5	TRBV7-2	.	CASRPEMARETQYF	TGTGCCAGCAGACCGGAGATGGCTCGGGAGACCCAGTACTTC
TRBJ2-1	TRBV11-2	.	CASSLVSGSYNEQFF	TGTGCCAGCAGCTTAGTTTCCGGGAGTTACAATGAGCAGTTCTTC
TRBJ2-7	TRBV14	.	CASSQALGHAYEQYF	TGTGCCAGCAGCCAGGCCCTGGGACATGCCTACGAGCAGTACTTC